The clone carrying this T cell receptor (beta chain) has a count of ten or more. The CDR3 totals 13 residues. V lost 4 bases and J 6 bases, leaving 12 bases between the germline ends. Germline CDR1 and CDR2: MGHRA and YSYEKL. Generated by immunoSEQ multiplex PCR, the TCRdb table keeps only in-frame clones and is missing some. The sample has fewer than 45,000 clones, about 64% seen once. The record originates from a study of cytotoxic CD8 clonotypes in ibrutinib-treated CLL. V and J are TRBV4-1 and TRBJ1-2, with a tentative D call TRBD1 (5 bases). This sequence was found in a human donor with chronic lymphocytic leukemia. The specimen was PBMCs, collected at disease progression, from a patient treated with ibrutinib. The CDR3 region is CASSPGGSDGYTF. The CDR3 coding sequence is TGCGCCAGCAGCCCTGGGGGGTCCGATGGCTACACCTTC.